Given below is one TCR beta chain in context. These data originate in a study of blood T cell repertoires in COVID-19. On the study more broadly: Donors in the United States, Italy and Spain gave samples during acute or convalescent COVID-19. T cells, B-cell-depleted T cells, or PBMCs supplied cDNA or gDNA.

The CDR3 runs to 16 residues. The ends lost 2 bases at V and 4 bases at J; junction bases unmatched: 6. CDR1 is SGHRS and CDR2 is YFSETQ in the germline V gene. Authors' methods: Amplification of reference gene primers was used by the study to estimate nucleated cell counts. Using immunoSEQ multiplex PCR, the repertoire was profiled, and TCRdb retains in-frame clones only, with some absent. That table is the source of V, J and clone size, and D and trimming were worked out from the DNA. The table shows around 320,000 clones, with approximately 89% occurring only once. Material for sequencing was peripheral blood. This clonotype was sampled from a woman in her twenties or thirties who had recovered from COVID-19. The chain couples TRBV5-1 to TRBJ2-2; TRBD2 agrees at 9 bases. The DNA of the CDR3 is TGCGCCAGCAGCTTATTTCCTAGCGGGGCCACCGGGGAGCTGTTTTTT. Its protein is CASSLFPSGATGELFF.